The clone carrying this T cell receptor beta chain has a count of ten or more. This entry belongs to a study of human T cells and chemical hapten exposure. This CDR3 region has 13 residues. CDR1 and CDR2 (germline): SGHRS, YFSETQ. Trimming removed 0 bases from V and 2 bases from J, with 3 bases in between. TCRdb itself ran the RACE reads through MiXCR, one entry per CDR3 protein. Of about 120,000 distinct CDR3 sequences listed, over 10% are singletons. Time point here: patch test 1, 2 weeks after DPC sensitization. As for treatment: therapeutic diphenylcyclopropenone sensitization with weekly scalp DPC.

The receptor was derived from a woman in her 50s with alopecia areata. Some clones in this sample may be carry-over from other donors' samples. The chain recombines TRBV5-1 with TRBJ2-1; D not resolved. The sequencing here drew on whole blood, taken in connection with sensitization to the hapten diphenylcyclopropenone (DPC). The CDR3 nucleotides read TGCGCCAGCAGCTTGGGCCCCTACAATGAGCAGTTCTTC. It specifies CASSLGPYNEQFF.